This T cell receptor beta chain was profiled in a study of CD8+ T cells in alopecia areata. There are 14 residues in the CDR3. Germline CDR1 SEHNR, CDR2 FQNEAQ (reference sequence). V lost 1 base and J 7 bases, leaving 11 bases between the germline ends. Study-wide results and limits: For lesional scalp, especially alopecia totalis/universalis, clonality was higher than in normal scalp.

Concerning this clone: Its antigen is undetermined.

For five patients taking part in the biomarker study, CD4+ cells were further sorted into CD25+CD127- cells. Isolated RNA was reverse transcribed into cDNA used as the sequencing template. TCRdb keeps only in-frame clones here, not all; method: immunoSEQ multiplex PCR. Here the sample spans some 20,000 clones, more than 60% being singletons. The sequencing sample was made of CD4+ Tregs sorted from blood. The sequence was obtained from a human donor with alopecia areata. The chain uses TRBV7-9 and TRBJ2-1; D possibly corresponds to TRBD1 (5 bases). The CDR3 nucleotides read TGTGCCAGCAGCTTAGAGACAGCGAAGAATGAGCAGTTCTTC. It is translated as CASSLETAKNEQFF.